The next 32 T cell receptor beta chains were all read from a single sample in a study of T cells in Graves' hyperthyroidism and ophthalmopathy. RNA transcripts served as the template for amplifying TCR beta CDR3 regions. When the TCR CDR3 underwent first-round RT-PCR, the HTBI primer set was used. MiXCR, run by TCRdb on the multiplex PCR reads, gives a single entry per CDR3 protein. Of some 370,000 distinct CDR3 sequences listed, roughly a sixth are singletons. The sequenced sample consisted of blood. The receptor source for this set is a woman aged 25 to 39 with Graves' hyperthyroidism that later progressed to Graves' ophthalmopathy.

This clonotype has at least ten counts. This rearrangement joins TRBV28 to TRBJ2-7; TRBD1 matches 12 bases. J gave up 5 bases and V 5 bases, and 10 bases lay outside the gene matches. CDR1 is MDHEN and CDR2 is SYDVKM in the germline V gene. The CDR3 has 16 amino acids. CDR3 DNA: TGTGCCAGCAGTGAAGGGGGGACAGGGGGCTTCGACGAGCAGTACTTC. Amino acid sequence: CASSEGGTGGFDEQYF.

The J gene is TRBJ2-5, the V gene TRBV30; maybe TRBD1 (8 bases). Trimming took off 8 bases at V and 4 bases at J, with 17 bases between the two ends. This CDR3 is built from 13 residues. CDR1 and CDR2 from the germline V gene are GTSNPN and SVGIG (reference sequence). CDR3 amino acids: CAVQGGGRETQYF. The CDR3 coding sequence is TGTGCCGTACAGGGGGGGGGACGAGAGACCCAGTACTTC.

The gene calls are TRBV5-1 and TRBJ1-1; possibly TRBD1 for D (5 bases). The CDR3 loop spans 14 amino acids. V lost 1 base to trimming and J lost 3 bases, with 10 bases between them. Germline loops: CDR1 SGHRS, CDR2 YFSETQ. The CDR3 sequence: CASSLLNRHTEAFF. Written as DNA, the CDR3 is TGCGCCAGCAGCTTGTTAAACAGGCACACTGAAGCTTTCTTT.

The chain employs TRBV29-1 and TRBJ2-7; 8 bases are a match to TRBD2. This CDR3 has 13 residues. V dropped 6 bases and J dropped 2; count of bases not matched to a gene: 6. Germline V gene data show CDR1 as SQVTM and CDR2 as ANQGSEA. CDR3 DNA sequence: TGCAGCGTGCAGACTAGCGACACCTACGAGCAGTACTTC. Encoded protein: CSVQTSDTYEQYF.

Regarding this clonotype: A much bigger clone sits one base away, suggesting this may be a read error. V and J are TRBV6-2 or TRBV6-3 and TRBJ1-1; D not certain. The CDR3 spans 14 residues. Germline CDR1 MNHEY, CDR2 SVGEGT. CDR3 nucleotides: TGTGCCGGCAGTTGGGGTAAGGAGAACACTGAAGCTTTCTTT. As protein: CAGSWGKENTEAFF.

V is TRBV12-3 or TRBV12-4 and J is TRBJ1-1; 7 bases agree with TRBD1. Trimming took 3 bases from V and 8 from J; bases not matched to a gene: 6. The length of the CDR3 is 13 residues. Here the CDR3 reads CASSLNEGAEAFF. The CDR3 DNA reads TGTGCCAGCAGTTTGAATGAGGGGGCGGAAGCTTTCTTT.

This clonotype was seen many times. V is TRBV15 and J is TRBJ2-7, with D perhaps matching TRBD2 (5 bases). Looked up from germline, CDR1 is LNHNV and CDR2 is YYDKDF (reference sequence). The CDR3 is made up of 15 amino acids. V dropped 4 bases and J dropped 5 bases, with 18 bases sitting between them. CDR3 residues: CATSKGEARGNEQYF. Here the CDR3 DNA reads TGTGCCACCAGCAAAGGAGAAGCAAGAGGGAACGAGCAGTACTTC.

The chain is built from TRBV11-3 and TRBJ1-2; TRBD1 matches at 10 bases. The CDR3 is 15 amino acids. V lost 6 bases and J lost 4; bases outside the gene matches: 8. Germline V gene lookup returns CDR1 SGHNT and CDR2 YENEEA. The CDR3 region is CASRPPGTGVYGYTF. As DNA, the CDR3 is TGTGCCAGCAGGCCACCCGGGACAGGGGTCTATGGCTACACCTTC.

The CDR3 DNA sequence: TGCAGTGCTTCAAATCCCGGGACAGGGGAATCTAATGAAAAACTGTTTTTT. Translating it yields CSASNPGTGESNEKLFF. The chain has TRBV20-1 and TRBJ1-4; 10 bases match TRBD1. Germline-derived CDR1 and CDR2 are DFQATT and SNEGSKA (reference sequence). V lost 5 bases, J lost 3 bases, and 12 bases stayed unmatched. This CDR3 spans 17 amino acids.

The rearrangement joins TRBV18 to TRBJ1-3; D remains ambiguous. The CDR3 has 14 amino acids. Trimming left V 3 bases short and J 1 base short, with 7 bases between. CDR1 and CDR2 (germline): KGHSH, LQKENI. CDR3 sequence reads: CASSPVGSGNTIYF. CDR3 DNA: TGTGCCAGCTCACCTGTGGGTTCTGGAAACACCATATATTTT.

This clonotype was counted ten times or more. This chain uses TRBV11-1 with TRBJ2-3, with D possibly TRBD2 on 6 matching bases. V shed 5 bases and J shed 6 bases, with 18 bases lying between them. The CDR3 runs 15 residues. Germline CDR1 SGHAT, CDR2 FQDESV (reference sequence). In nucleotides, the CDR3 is TGTGCCAGCAGCCTCCGACTAGATTTAGAGGATACGCAGTATTTT. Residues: CASSLRLDLEDTQYF.

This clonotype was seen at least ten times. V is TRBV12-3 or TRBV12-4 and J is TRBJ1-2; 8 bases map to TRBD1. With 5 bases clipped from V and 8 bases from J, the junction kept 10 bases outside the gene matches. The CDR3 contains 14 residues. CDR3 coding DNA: TGTGCCAGCAGTGCGACGACAGGGGCGGGAGGCTACACCTTC. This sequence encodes CASSATTGAGGYTF.

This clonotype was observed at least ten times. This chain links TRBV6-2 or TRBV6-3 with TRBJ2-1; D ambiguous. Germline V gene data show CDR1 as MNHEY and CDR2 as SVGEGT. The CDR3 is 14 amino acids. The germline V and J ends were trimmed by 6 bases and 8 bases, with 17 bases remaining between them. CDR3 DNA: TGTGCCAGCAGCAGCCGACTGGGTGGCGATGAGCAGTTCTTC. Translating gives CASSSRLGGDEQFF.

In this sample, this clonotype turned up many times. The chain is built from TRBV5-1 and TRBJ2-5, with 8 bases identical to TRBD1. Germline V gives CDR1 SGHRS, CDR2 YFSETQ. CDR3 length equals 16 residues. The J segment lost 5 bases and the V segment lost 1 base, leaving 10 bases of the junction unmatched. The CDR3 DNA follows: TGCGCCAGCAGCTTGCCCCAGGGGGCCTTTGTGGAGACCCAGTACTTC. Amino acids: CASSLPQGAFVETQYF. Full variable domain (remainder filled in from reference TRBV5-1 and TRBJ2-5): KAGVTQTPRYLIKTRGQQVTLSCSPISGHRSVSWYQQTPGQGLQFLFEYFSETQRNKGNFPGRFSGRQFSNSRSEMNVSTLELGDSALYLCASSLPQGAFVETQYFGPGTRLLVL.

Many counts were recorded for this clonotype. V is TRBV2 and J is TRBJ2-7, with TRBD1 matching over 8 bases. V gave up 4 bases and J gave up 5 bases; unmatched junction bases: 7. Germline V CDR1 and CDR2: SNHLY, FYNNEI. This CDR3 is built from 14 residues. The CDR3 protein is CASSGEQGQDEQYF. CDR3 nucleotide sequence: TGTGCCAGCAGTGGAGAACAGGGACAGGACGAGCAGTACTTC.

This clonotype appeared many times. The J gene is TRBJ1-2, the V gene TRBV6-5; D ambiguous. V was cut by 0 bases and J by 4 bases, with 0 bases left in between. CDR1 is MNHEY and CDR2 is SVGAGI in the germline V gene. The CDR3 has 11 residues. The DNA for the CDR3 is TGTGCCAGCAGTTACTCCTATGGCTACACCTTC. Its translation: CASSYSYGYTF.

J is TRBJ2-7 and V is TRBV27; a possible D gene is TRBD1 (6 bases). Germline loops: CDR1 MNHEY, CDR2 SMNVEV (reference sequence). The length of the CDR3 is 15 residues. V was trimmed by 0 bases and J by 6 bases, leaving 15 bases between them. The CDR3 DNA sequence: TGTGCCAGCAGTTTATCGGGGGCTAGCTATCGCGAGCAGTACGTC. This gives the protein CASSLSGASYREQYV.

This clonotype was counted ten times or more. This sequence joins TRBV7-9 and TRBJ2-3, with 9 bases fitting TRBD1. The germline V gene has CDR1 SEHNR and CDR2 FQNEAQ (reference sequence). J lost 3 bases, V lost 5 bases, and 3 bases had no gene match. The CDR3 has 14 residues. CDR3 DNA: TGTGCCAGCAGCCGGACAGGGGTGACAGATACGCAGTATTTT. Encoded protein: CASSRTGVTDTQYF.

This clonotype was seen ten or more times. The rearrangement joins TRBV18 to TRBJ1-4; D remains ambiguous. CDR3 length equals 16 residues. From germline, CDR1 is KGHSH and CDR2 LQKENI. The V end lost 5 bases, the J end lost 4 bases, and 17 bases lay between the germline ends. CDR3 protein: CASSSAQAEINEKLFF. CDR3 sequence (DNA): TGTGCCAGCTCATCGGCTCAAGCGGAGATTAATGAAAAACTGTTTTTT.

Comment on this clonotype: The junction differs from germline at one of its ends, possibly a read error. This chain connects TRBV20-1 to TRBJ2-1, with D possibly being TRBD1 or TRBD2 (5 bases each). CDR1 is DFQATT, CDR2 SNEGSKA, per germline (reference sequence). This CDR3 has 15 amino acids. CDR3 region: CSARDPGSSYNGQFF. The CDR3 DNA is TGCAGTGCCAGGGACCCGGGGAGCTCCTACAATGGGCAGTTCTTC.

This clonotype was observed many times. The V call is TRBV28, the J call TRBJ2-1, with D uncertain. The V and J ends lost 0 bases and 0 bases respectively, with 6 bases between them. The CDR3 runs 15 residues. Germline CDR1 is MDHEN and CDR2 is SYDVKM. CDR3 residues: CASSLWGSSYNEQFF. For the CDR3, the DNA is TGTGCCAGCAGTTTATGGGGCAGCTCCTACAATGAGCAGTTCTTC.

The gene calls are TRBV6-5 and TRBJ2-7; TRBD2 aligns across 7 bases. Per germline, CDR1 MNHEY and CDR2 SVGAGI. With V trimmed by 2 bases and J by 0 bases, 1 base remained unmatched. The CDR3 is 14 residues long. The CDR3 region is CASSYSGDSYEQYF. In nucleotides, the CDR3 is TGTGCCAGCAGTTACAGCGGGGACTCCTACGAGCAGTACTTC.

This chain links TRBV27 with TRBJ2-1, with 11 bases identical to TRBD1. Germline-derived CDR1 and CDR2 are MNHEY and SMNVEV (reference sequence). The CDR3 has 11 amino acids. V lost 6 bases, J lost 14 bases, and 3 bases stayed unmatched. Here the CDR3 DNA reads TGTGCCAGCAGGGGACAGGGGGTTGAGTTCTTC. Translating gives CASRGQGVEFF.

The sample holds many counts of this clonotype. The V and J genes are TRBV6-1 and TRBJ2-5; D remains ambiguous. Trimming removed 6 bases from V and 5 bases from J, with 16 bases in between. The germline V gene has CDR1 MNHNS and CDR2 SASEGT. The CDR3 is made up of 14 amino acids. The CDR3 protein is CASRDTRPEETQYF. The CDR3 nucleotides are TGTGCCAGCAGAGACACGCGGCCCGAGGAGACCCAGTACTTC.

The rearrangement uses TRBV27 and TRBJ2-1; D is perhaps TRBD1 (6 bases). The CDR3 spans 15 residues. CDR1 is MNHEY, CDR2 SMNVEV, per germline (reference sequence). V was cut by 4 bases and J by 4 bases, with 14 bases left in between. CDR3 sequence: CASSYGTPPYNEQFF. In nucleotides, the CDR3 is TGTGCCAGCAGTTATGGGACACCGCCGTACAATGAGCAGTTCTTC.

CDR3 sequence (DNA): TGTGCCATCAGTGAGTATACGAGGAGGGGACCAATCAACTATGGCTACACCTTC. Translating gives CAISEYTRRGPINYGYTF. The chain recombines TRBV10-3 with TRBJ1-2; possible D gene TRBD1, 5 bases. Trimming left V 1 base short and J 2 bases short, with 20 bases between. This CDR3 has 18 residues. The germline V gene encodes CDR1 ENHRY and CDR2 SYGVKD.

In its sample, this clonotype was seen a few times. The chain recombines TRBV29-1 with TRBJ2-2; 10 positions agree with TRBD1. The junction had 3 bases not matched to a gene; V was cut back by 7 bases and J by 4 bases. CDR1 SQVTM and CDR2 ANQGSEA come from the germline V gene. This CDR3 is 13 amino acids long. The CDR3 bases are TGCAGCGCTTGGACAGGGGGCACCGGGGAGCTGTTTTTT. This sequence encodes CSAWTGGTGELFF.

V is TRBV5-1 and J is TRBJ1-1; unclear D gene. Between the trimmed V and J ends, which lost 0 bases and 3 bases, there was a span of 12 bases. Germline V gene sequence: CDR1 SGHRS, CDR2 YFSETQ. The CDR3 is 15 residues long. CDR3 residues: CASSLANVFDTEAFF. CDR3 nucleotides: TGCGCCAGCAGCTTGGCCAACGTGTTTGACACTGAAGCTTTCTTT.

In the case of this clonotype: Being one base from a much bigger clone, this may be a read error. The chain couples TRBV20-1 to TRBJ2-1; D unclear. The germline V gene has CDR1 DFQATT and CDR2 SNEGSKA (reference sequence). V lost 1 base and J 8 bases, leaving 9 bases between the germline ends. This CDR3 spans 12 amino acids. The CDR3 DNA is TGCAGTGCTAGAGCGGGTTACGATGAGCAGTTCTTC. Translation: CSARAGYDEQFF.

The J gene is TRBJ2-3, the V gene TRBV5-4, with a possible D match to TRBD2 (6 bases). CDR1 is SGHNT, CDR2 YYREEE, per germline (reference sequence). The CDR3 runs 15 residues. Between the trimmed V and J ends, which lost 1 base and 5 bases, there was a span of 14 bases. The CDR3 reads CASSLYPGVKDTQYF. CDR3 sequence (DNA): TGTGCCAGCAGCTTGTATCCGGGAGTTAAAGATACGCAGTATTTT.

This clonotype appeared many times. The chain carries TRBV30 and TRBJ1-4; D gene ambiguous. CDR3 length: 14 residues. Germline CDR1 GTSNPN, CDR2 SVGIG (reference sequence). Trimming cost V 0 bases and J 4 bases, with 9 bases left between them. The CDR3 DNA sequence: TGTGCCTGGAGTGTAGGGCTCCGTAATGAAAAACTGTTTTTT. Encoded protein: CAWSVGLRNEKLFF.

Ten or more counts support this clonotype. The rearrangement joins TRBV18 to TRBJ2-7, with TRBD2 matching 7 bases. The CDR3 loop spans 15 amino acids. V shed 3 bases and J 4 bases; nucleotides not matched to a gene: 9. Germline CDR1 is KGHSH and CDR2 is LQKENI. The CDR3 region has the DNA TGTGCCAGCTCACCTCTGGGCGGGAGTAGGTACGAGCAGTACTTC. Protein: CASSPLGGSRYEQYF.